The T cell receptor beta chain under discussion was sequenced for a study of blood T cell repertoires in COVID-19. Study overall: There were acute and convalescent COVID-19 samples, and they came from the United States, Italy and Spain.

The table came from immunoSEQ multiplex PCR; TCRdb's copy has only in-frame clones and leaves some out. Of under 150,000 clones listed, more than 75% are singletons. The V and J ends lost 2 bases and 10 bases, in that order; junction bases with no gene match: 14. The germline gives CDR1 SEHNR, CDR2 FQNEAQ (reference sequence). The CDR3 has 19 residues. The table lists this clone with a count of one. The rearrangement uses TRBV7-9 and TRBJ2-1; TRBD2 matches at 16 bases. This receptor was taken from a woman in her thirties or forties with acute or convalescent COVID-19. The sequencing input was peripheral blood. CDR3 sequence (DNA): TGTGCCAGCAGCTTACCGGGACTAGCGGGGGGGCCGGGTCGCAGGGAGCAGTTCTTC. This sequence encodes CASSLPGLAGGPGRREQFF.